This note documents a single TCR beta chain sequence. What it binds is not known. Time point specified: week 47, end of study. In the vaccine, a single dose held 300 ug of the mutant IDH1 20-mer peptide, along with topical imiquimod. V lost 6 bases and J lost 3, with 12 bases in between. The CDR3 totals 13 residues. CDR1 is MNHEY, CDR2 SMNVEV, per germline (reference sequence). The sample comes from a study of a mutant IDH1 vaccine in newly diagnosed glioma. Assay: immunoSEQ multiplex PCR; the TCRdb copy retains only in-frame clones and omits some. This table holds tens of thousands of clones, approximately 75% found once.

The sequences come from PBMCs, collected from a glioma patient whose treatment included an IDH1 peptide vaccine. This clonotype originated in a man aged 35 to 55 with glioma. This chain uses TRBV27 with TRBJ2-7, with D tentatively TRBD1 (6 bases). CDR3 sequence: CASSGQLGYEQYF. In DNA form, the CDR3 reads TGTGCCAGCAGCGGACAGTTAGGCTACGAGCAGTACTTC.